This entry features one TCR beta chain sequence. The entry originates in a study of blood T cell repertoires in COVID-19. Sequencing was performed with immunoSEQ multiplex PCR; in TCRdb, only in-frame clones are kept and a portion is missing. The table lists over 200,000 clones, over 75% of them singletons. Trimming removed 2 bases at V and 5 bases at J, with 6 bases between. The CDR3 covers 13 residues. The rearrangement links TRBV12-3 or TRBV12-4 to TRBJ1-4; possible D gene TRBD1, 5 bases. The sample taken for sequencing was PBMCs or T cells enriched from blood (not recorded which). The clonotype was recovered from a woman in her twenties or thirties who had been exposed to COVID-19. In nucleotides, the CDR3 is TGTGCCAGCAGTTTAACAGGAAATGAAAAACTGTTTTTT. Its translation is CASSLTGNEKLFF.